These T cell receptor beta chains were read from a single sample in a study of T cells after posttransplantation cyclophosphamide. Measured with immunoSEQ multiplex PCR; TCRdb has only the in-frame clones, and not every one. This sample carries some 1,600 clones, 75% to 80% of them seen once, and the ten largest clones take about a sixth. This specimen was CD4+ T cells sorted from PBMCs, taken after allogeneic stem cell transplant with posttransplant cyclophosphamide. These receptors were collected from a male patient aged 45-60 years who received an allogeneic stem cell transplant from an unrelated donor, was CMV-positive, and had acute GVHD only. A share of the T cells may be of graft donor origin. Each CDR3 is given with its conserved first and last residue. The order of the fields is clone size, D gene, V gene, J gene, CDR3 DNA, CDR3 protein. The D gene is left open where the match is weak. Rows give clone size only sometimes, using once, few, many, or a class for an expanded clone.

size: NA; D: TRBD1; V: TRBV19; J: TRBJ1-5; DNA: TGTGCCAGTAGTAAGAACCGGGACAGAAATCAGCCCCAGCATTTT; CDR3: CASSKNRDRNQPQHF
size: NA; D: TRBD2; V: TRBV5-1; J: TRBJ2-1; DNA: TGCGCCAGCAGAACTAGCGGGAGACACAATGAGCAGTTCTTC; CDR3: CASRTSGRHNEQFF
size: NA; D: NA; V: TRBV13; J: TRBJ2-1; DNA: TGTGCCAGCAGCCCACGGACTAACAATGAGCAGTTCTTC; CDR3: CASSPRTNNEQFF
size: NA; D: TRBD2; V: TRBV27; J: TRBJ2-5; DNA: TGTGCCAGCAGATCGGCGGGAGGGGATCGGCAAGAGACCCAGTACTTC; CDR3: CASRSAGGDRQETQYF
size: NA; D: NA; V: TRBV11-3; J: TRBJ1-1; DNA: TGTGCCAGCAAACAGTCATGGGTTGCGAACACTGAAGCTTTCTTT; CDR3: CASKQSWVANTEAFF
size: once; D: NA; V: TRBV28; J: TRBJ2-1; DNA: TGTGCCAGCAGTTCCCCCGGCGGGTCGGAGCAGTTCTTC; CDR3: CASSSPGGSEQFF
size: NA; D: NA; V: TRBV5-4; J: TRBJ1-1; DNA: TGTGCCAGCAGCCGGGGAGACACTGAAGCTTTCTTT; CDR3: CASSRGDTEAFF
size: NA; D: NA; V: TRBV29-1; J: TRBJ2-7; DNA: TGCAGCGTTGGTCATAACGTAGACTCCTACGAGCAGTACTTC; CDR3: CSVGHNVDSYEQYF
size: NA; D: TRBD2; V: TRBV28; J: TRBJ2-3; DNA: TGTGCCAGCAGTCACAGACTAGCGGGAGACCTTGGCACAGATACGCAGTATTTT; CDR3: CASSHRLAGDLGTDTQYF
size: NA; D: TRBD1; V: TRBV27; J: TRBJ2-5; DNA: TGTGCCAGCAGCAGCGACAGGGCTGGAAAGACCCAGTACTTC; CDR3: CASSSDRAGKTQYF
size: NA; D: TRBD1; V: TRBV18; J: TRBJ2-7; DNA: TGTGCCAGCTCACCACCGGACAGGGGGCCGTACGAGCAGTACTTC; CDR3: CASSPPDRGPYEQYF
size: NA; D: NA; V: TRBV7-2; J: TRBJ2-7; DNA: TGTGCCAGCAGTCCAACTGACACTGCCAAGTACTTC; CDR3: CASSPTDTAKYF
size: few; D: NA; V: TRBV4-3; J: TRBJ2-2; DNA: TGCGCCAGCAGCCCCCGCGGGCGATCGAACACCGGGGAGCTGTTTTTT; CDR3: CASSPRGRSNTGELFF
size: NA; D: NA; V: TRBV19; J: TRBJ1-2; DNA: TGTGCCAGTAGCCGTGTCGTTGGGGCAGGGTATGGCTACACCTTC; CDR3: CASSRVVGAGYGYTF
size: few; D: TRBD1; V: TRBV19; J: TRBJ1-2; DNA: TGTGCCAGTAGTAGGGGACAGACTAACTATGGCTACACCTTC; CDR3: CASSRGQTNYGYTF
size: NA; D: NA; V: TRBV29-1; J: TRBJ2-7; DNA: TGCAGCGTTGTGGGCCCCGACGAGCAGTACTTC; CDR3: CSVVGPDEQYF
size: NA; D: TRBD1; V: TRBV19; J: TRBJ1-1; DNA: TGTGCCAGTAGTATTGAGGGGGCGAGAAACACTGAAGCTTTCTTT; CDR3: CASSIEGARNTEAFF
size: NA; D: TRBD2; V: TRBV10-1; J: TRBJ2-7; DNA: TGCGCCAGCAGTCGCGGGAGCAGCGAGCAGTACTTC; CDR3: CASSRGSSEQYF
size: NA; D: TRBD1; V: TRBV29-1; J: TRBJ2-5; DNA: TGCAGCGCACAGGGGCTCGCGACCCAGTACTTC; CDR3: CSAQGLATQYF
size: NA; D: NA; V: TRBV2; J: TRBJ1-5; DNA: TGTGCCAGCACTACGAGCAATCAGCCCCAGCATTTT; CDR3: CASTTSNQPQHF
size: few; D: NA; V: TRBV7-9; J: TRBJ1-1; DNA: TGTGCCAGCAGCTTAGTTGCCGGGGAAAGGGCTTTCTTT; CDR3: CASSLVAGERAFF
size: NA; D: NA; V: TRBV7-8; J: TRBJ1-4; DNA: TGTGCCAGCAGCCCGGAGGGCTCAACTAATGAAAAACTGTTTTTT; CDR3: CASSPEGSTNEKLFF
size: NA; D: TRBD1; V: TRBV18; J: TRBJ1-2; DNA: TGTGCCAGCTCACCAGAACAGGGGGCTGAGAGTGGCTACACCTTC; CDR3: CASSPEQGAESGYTF
size: NA; D: NA; V: TRBV28; J: TRBJ1-1; DNA: TGTGCCAGCACCTCAGGGGATGGGACTGAAGCTTTCTTT; CDR3: CASTSGDGTEAFF
size: NA; D: NA; V: TRBV27; J: TRBJ2-1; DNA: TGTGCCAGCAGTTTCCGGACAGAGGTCCTTGAGCAGTTCTTC; CDR3: CASSFRTEVLEQFF
size: NA; D: TRBD2; V: TRBV11-2; J: TRBJ2-5; DNA: TGTGCCAGCAGCTTCCCCAAACTAGCGGGAGGGGAAACCCAGTACTTC; CDR3: CASSFPKLAGGETQYF
size: NA; D: TRBD1; V: TRBV7-2; J: TRBJ2-6; DNA: TGTGCCAGCAGCCCGGGGACAGGGACTGGGGCCAACGTCCTGACTTTC; CDR3: CASSPGTGTGANVLTF
size: NA; D: NA; V: TRBV6-1; J: TRBJ2-7; DNA: TGTGCCAGCAGTACCGGACTGAGACTGAACGAGCAGTACTTC; CDR3: CASSTGLRLNEQYF
size: NA; D: NA; V: TRBV19; J: TRBJ2-7; DNA: TGTGCCAGTAGTGCCCGGGACAACTCCTACGAGCAGTACTTC; CDR3: CASSARDNSYEQYF
size: NA; D: TRBD2; V: TRBV30; J: TRBJ2-3; DNA: TGTGCCTGGAGTGGGGGACTAGCGGGAGGACCAGATACGCAGTATTTT; CDR3: CAWSGGLAGGPDTQYF
size: large; D: TRBD1; V: TRBV7-2; J: TRBJ1-2; DNA: TGTGCCAGCAGCCCCGGACAGGGGGAGGGCTACACCTTC; CDR3: CASSPGQGEGYTF
size: NA; D: NA; V: TRBV10-3; J: TRBJ1-2; DNA: TGTGCCATCGGACCGGAGACGGGGGGCTACACCTTC; CDR3: CAIGPETGGYTF
size: NA; D: TRBD1; V: TRBV30; J: TRBJ1-1; DNA: TGTGCCTGGGGGGTCCAGGGGGGCACTGAAGCTTTCTTT; CDR3: CAWGVQGGTEAFF
size: NA; D: NA; V: TRBV9; J: TRBJ2-7; DNA: TGTGCCATCTCGAGCCAGGCGGGATGCCCCCCTAAAGGATTGCGTACCTACGAGCAGTACTTC; CDR3: CAISSQAGCPPKGLRTYEQYF
size: NA; D: NA; V: TRBV11-2; J: TRBJ1-1; DNA: TGTGCCAGCAGCCCTAGCGGGACGGACACTGAAGCTTTCTTT; CDR3: CASSPSGTDTEAFF
size: NA; D: NA; V: TRBV7-6; J: TRBJ1-5; DNA: TGTGCCAGCAGCGCCGCGCAGGGGTTGAGCAATCAGCCCCAGCATTTT; CDR3: CASSAAQGLSNQPQHF
size: NA; D: NA; V: TRBV5-1; J: TRBJ1-2; DNA: TGCGCCAGCAGCACCCTCACGAGGGATGGCTACACCTTC; CDR3: CASSTLTRDGYTF
size: NA; D: TRBD1; V: TRBV30; J: TRBJ1-2; DNA: TGTGCCTCCCCGACAGGGTACTATGGCTACACCTTC; CDR3: CASPTGYYGYTF
size: NA; D: NA; V: TRBV12-5; J: TRBJ2-3; DNA: TGTGCTAGTGCCCCCCCGCAGGCAGATACGCAGTATTTT; CDR3: CASAPPQADTQYF
size: NA; D: NA; V: TRBV5-6; J: TRBJ1-1; DNA: TGTGCCAGCAGCCGCAGGGAGAACACTGAAGCTTTCTTT; CDR3: CASSRRENTEAFF
size: NA; D: TRBD1; V: TRBV5-8; J: TRBJ2-5; DNA: TGTGCCAGCAGCTTGACAGGGGAAAGGGGAGAGACCCAGTACTTC; CDR3: CASSLTGERGETQYF
size: NA; D: TRBD2; V: TRBV7-8; J: TRBJ2-3; DNA: TGTGCCAGCAGCCCGGGACTAGTGGATACGCAGTATTTT; CDR3: CASSPGLVDTQYF
size: NA; D: NA; V: TRBV7-2; J: TRBJ2-5; DNA: TGTGCCAGCAGCGGGGGGAGAGGTGAGACCCAGTACTTC; CDR3: CASSGGRGETQYF
size: NA; D: NA; V: TRBV2; J: TRBJ1-1; DNA: TGTGCCAGCAGGAAACAGGCATCGAACACTGAAGCTTTCTTT; CDR3: CASRKQASNTEAFF
size: few; D: NA; V: TRBV27; J: TRBJ1-2; DNA: TGTGCCAGCAGTTCGACAGACTCTAACTATGGCTACACCTTC; CDR3: CASSSTDSNYGYTF
size: NA; D: TRBD1; V: TRBV5-6; J: TRBJ2-5; DNA: TGTGCCAGCAGCTCCGGGACAGGGAGCCGGGAGACCCAGTACTTC; CDR3: CASSSGTGSRETQYF
size: NA; D: NA; V: TRBV10-3; J: TRBJ1-1; DNA: TGTGCCGCGTCACAGGGAGTAGGAACTGAAGCTTTCTTT; CDR3: CAASQGVGTEAFF
size: NA; D: NA; V: TRBV4-3; J: TRBJ1-5; DNA: TGCGCCAGCAGCCACGGAATCGGGGAAAGCAATCAGCCCCAGCATTTT; CDR3: CASSHGIGESNQPQHF